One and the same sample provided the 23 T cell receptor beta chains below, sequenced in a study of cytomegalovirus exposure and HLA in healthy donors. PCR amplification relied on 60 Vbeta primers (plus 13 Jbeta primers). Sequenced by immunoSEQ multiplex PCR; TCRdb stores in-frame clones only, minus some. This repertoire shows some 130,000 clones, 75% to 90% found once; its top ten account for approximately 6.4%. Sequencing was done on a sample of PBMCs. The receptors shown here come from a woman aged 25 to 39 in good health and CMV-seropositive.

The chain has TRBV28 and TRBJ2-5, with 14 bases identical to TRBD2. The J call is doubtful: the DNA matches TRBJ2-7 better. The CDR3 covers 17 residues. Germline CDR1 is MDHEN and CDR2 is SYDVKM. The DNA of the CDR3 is TGTGCCAGCAGTTTACCCGGGACTAGCGGGAGAGGGCGCGAGCAGTACTTC. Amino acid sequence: CASSLPGTSGRGREQYF.

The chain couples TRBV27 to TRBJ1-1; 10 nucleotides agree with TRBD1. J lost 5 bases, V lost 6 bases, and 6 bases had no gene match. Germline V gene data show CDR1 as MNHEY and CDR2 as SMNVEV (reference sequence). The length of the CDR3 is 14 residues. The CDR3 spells CASRDRGHGTEAFF. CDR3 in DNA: TGTGCCAGCAGAGACAGGGGGCATGGTACTGAAGCTTTCTTT.

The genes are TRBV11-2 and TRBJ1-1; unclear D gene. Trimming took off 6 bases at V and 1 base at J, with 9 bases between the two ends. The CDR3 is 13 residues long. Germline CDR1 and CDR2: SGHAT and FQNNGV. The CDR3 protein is CASSAGGNTEAFF. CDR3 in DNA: TGTGCCAGCAGTGCGGGAGGGAACACTGAAGCTTTCTTT.

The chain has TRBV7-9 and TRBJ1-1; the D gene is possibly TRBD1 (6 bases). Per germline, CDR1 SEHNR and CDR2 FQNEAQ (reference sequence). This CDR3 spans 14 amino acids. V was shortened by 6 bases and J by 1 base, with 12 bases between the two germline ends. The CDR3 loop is CASRLGASNTEAFF. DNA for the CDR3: TGTGCCAGCAGACTGGGGGCCTCGAACACTGAAGCTTTCTTT. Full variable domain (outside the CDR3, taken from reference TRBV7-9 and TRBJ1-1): DTGVSQNPRHKITKRGQNVTFRCDPISEHNRLYWYRQTLGQGPEFLTYFQNEAQLEKSRLLSDRFSAERPKGSFSTLEIQRTEQGDSAMYLCASRLGASNTEAFFGQGTRLTVV.

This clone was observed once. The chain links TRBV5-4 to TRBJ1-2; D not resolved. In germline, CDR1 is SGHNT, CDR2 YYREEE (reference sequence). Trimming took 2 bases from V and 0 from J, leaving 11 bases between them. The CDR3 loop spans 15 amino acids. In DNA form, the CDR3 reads TGTGCCAGCAGCTTCGCGGAGAAAGCTAACTATGGCTACACCTTC. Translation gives CASSFAEKANYGYTF.

This chain's CDR3 is CASSFWGGRETQYF. The DNA of the CDR3 is TGTGCCAGCAGCTTCTGGGGGGGCAGGGAGACCCAGTACTTC. The chain links TRBV7-3 to TRBJ2-5, with D possibly being TRBD2 (7 bases). The CDR3 contains 14 residues. The V end was cut by 3 bases, the J end by 5 bases, with 13 bases between. Looked up from germline, CDR1 is SGHTA and CDR2 is FQGTGA.

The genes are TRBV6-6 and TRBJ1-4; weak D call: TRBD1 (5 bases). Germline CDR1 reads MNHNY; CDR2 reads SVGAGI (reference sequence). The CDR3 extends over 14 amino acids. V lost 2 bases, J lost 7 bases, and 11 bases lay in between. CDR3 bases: TGTGCCAGCAGTTACCCCTCCGACAGTGAAAAACTGTTTTTT. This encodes CASSYPSDSEKLFF.

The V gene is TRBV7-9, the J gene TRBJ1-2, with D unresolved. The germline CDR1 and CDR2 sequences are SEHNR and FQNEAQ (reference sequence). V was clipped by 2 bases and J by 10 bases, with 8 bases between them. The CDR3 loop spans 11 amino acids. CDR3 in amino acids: CASSLSIYYTF. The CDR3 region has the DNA TGTGCCAGCAGCTTATCCATCTACTACACCTTC.

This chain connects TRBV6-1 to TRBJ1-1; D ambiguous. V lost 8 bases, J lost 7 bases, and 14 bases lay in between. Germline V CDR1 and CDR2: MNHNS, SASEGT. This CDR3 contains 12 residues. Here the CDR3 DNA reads TGTGCCAGCCATTACTTACGGGGTGAAGCTTTCTTT. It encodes CASHYLRGEAFF.

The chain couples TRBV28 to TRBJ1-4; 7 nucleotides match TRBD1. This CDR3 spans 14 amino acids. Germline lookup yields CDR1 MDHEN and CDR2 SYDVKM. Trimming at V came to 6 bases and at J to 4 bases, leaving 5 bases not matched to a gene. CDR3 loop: CASSSGTVNEKLFF. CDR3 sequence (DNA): TGTGCCAGCAGCTCCGGGACAGTTAATGAAAAACTGTTTTTT.

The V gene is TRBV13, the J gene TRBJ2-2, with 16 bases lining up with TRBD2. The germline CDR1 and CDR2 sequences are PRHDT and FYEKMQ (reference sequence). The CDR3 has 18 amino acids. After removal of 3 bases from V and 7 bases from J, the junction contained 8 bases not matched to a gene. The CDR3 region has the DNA TGTGCCAGCAGCTTGCCCGACGGGACTAGCGGGAGGGTCGGGGAGCTGTTTTTT. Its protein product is CASSLPDGTSGRVGELFF.

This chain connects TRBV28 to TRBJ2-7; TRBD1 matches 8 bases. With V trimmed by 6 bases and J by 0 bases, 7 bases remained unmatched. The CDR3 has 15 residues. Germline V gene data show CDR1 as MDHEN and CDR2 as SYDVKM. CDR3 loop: CASRGLQGASYEQYF. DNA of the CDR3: TGTGCCAGCAGAGGGCTTCAGGGGGCCTCCTACGAGCAGTACTTC.

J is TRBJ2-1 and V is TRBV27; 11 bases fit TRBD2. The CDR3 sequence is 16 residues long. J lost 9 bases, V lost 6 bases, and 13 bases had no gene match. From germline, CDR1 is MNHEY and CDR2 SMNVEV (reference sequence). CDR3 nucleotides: TGTGCCAGCAGCGCCATAGCGGGGGGGCCCTTTAGTGAGCAGTTCTTC. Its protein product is CASSAIAGGPFSEQFF.

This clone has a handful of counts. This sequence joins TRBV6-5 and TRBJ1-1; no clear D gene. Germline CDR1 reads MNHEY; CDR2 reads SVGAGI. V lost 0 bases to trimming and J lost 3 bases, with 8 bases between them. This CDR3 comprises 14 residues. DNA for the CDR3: TGTGCCAGCAGTTACTCCGGAGTAGACACTGAAGCTTTCTTT. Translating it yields CASSYSGVDTEAFF.

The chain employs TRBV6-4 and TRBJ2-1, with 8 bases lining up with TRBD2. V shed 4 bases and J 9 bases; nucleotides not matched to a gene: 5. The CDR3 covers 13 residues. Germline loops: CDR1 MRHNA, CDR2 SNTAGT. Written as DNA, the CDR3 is TGTGCCAGCAGTGTGGCGGGAGGAGGTGAGCAGTTCTTC. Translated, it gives CASSVAGGGEQFF.

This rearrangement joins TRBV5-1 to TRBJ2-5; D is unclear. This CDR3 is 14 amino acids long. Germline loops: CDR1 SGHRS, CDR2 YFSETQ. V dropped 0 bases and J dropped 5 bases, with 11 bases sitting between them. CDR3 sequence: CASSLVTTGETQYF. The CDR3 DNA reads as TGCGCCAGCAGCTTGGTAACTACTGGCGAGACCCAGTACTTC.

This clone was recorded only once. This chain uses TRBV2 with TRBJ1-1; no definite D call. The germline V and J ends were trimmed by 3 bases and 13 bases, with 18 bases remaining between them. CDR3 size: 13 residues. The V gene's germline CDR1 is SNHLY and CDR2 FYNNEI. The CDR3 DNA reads TGTGCCAGCAGTGATTCCGGGCCGGTTGGAGGTTTCTTT. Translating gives CASSDSGPVGGFF.

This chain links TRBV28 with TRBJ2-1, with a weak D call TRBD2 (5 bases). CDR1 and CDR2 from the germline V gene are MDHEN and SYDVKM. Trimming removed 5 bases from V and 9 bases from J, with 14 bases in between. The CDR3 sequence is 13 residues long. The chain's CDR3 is CASSRRLRSEQFF. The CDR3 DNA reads TGTGCCAGCAGTCGGCGACTAAGGAGTGAGCAGTTCTTC.

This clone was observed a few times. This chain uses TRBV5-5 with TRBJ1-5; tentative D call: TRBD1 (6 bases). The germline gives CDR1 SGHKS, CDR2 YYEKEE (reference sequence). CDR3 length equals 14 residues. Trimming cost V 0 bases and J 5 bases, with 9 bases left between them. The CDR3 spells CASSLAAGDQPQHF. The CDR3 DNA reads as TGTGCCAGCAGCTTGGCGGCAGGGGATCAGCCCCAGCATTTT.

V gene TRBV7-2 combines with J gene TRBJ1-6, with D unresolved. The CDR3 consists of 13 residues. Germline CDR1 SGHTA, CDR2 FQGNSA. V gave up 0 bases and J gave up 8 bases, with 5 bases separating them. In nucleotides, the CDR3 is TGTGCCAGCAGCTTAGCGGCGGATTCACCCCTCCACTTT. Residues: CASSLAADSPLHF.

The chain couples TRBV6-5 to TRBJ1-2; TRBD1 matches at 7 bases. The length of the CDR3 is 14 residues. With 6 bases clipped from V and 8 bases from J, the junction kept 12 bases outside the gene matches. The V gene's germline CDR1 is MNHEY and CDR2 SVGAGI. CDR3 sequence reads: CASSSWDRLRGYTF. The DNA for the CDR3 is TGTGCCAGCAGCTCCTGGGACAGACTTCGGGGCTACACCTTC.

DNA for the CDR3: TGTGCCAGTAGTATTAGTAGCGGGGGGACGGAGACCCAGTACTTC. It specifies CASSISSGGTETQYF. The rearrangement links TRBV19 to TRBJ2-5, with 10 bases identical to TRBD2. This CDR3 is built from 15 residues. Germline V lookup: CDR1 LNHDA, CDR2 SQIVND (reference sequence). The V gene end was trimmed by 3 bases and the J gene end by 5 bases; junction bases not matched to a gene: 6. The variable domain in full, completed from reference TRBV19 and TRBJ2-5, reads DGGITQSPKYLFRKEGQNVTLSCEQNLNHDAMYWYRQDPGQGLRLIYYSQIVNDFQKGDIAEGYSVSREKKESFPLTVTSAQKNPTAFYLCASSISSGGTETQYFGPGTRLLVL.

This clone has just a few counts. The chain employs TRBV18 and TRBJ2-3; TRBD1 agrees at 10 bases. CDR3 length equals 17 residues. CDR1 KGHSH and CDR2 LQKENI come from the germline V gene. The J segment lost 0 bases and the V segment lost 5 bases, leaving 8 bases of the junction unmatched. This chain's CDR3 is CASSTPGQGPSTDTQYF. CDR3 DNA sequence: TGTGCCAGCTCAACTCCGGGACAGGGGCCTAGCACAGATACGCAGTATTTT.